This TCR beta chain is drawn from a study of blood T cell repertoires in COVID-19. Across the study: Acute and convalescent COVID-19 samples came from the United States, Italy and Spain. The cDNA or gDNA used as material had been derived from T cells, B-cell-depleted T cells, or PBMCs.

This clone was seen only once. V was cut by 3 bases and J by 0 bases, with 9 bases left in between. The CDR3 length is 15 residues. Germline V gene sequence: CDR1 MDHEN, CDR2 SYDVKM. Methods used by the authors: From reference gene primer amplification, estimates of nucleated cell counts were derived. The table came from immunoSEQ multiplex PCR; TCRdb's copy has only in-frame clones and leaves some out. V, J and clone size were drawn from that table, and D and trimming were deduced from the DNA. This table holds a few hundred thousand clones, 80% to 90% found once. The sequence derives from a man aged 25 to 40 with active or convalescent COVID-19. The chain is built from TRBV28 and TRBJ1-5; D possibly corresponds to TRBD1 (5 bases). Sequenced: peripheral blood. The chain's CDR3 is CASSLDTYSNQPQHF. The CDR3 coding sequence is TGTGCCAGCAGTTTGGACACTTATAGCAATCAGCCCCAGCATTTT.